Below are 2 T cell receptor beta chains sequenced from a single sample in a study of cytomegalovirus exposure and HLA in healthy donors. Sequenced by immunoSEQ multiplex PCR; TCRdb stores in-frame clones only, minus some. The sample records about 140,000 clones, 84% being singletons. Material for sequencing was PBMCs. The source of these receptors is a woman aged 25 to 39 in good health and CMV-seronegative.

The chain joins TRBV18 to TRBJ1-5; tentative D call: TRBD1 (5 bases). The CDR3 has 15 residues. The germline V gene has CDR1 KGHSH and CDR2 LQKENI. V lost 2 bases and J 5 bases, leaving 13 bases between the germline ends. The CDR3 sequence is CASSPYGGSYQPQHF. DNA of the CDR3: TGTGCCAGCTCACCATACGGGGGAAGCTATCAGCCCCAGCATTTT.

The rearrangement links TRBV4-2 to TRBJ2-3; 8 nucleotides line up with TRBD1. CDR3 size: 18 residues. The J segment lost 1 base and the V segment lost 1 base, leaving 10 bases of the junction unmatched. CDR1 and CDR2 from the germline V gene are LGHNA and YNFKEQ. The DNA of the CDR3 is TGTGCCAGCAGCCAAGGGCAAAAGACAGGGGCGGGCACAGATACGCAGTATTTT. Translated: CASSQGQKTGAGTDTQYF.